Listed here is a single T cell receptor beta chain. The antigen remains unidentified. One end of the junction does not line up with germline, which may come from a read error. This sample was included in a study of T cell repertoires in cytomegalovirus infection. Study overall: Both CMV infection and a matching HLA type were indicated by public TCR beta signatures. Findings of the study overall: Dominant in the ex vivo response were TCR beta clonotypes restricted by HLA-C and specific for CMV.

MiXCR was run by TCRdb on the reads, yielding one entry per CDR3 protein. The table includes roughly 990,000 distinct CDR3 sequences, approximately 31% detected once. Germline V CDR1 and CDR2: MNHEY, SMNVEV (reference sequence). There are 13 residues in the CDR3. The material was cultured CD8+ T cells from PBMCs, obtained from culture after CMV antigen stimulation. This clonotype was sampled from a human donor in good health (CMV status not recorded). Some clones in this sample may be carry-over from other donors' samples. J is TRBJ1-2 and V is TRBV27, with D possibly TRBD1 on 6 matching bases. CDR3 DNA: TGTGCTAGCAGTATGACAGGAGTCTATGGCTACACCTTC. This gives the protein CASSMTGVYGYTF.